One and the same sample provided the 5 T cell receptor beta chains below, sequenced in a study of Ad26.COV2.S vaccination and SARS-CoV-2 variants. Treatment meaning: about 20 received Ad26.COV2.S at low or high dose, single or two shots; roughly five received placebo; per-sample allocation not given. At day 63 after the first vaccine or placebo injection, samples were drawn. Sequenced by immunoSEQ multiplex PCR; TCRdb stores in-frame clones only, minus some. The data hold hundreds of thousands of clones, with 87% observed a single time. The source material was peripheral blood, sampled in a trial of Ad26.COV2.S vaccine versus placebo. The source of these receptors is a person aged 18-65 years who received the Ad26.COV2.S COVID-19 vaccine or a placebo.

The table lists this clone with a count of one. V is TRBV5-8 and J is TRBJ1-5; D is unresolved. The CDR3 consists of 13 residues. Trimming removed 7 bases at V and 2 bases at J, with 10 bases between. Germline CDR1 SGHTS, CDR2 YDEGEE. CDR3 DNA: TGTGCCAGCCTCAGACTTGGCAATCAGCCCCAGCATTTT. This gives the protein CASLRLGNQPQHF.

The chain links TRBV6-2 or TRBV6-3 to TRBJ1-1; weak D call: TRBD1 (5 bases). Germline V gives CDR1 MNHEY, CDR2 SVGEGT. The V gene lost 3 bases and the J gene lost 6 bases, with 8 bases spanning the gap. The CDR3 consists of 12 residues. The CDR3 region has the DNA TGTGCCAGCAGTTATGGAGGGGCTGAAGCTTTCTTT. The encoded protein is CASSYGGAEAFF.

The chain links TRBV27 to TRBJ1-1, with D perhaps TRBD1 (6 bases). Trimming left V 4 bases short and J 3 bases short, with 9 bases between. Germline CDR1 MNHEY, CDR2 SMNVEV (reference sequence). There are 13 residues in the CDR3. CDR3 residues: CASSYRVYTEAFF. CDR3 coding DNA: TGTGCCAGCAGTTACAGGGTGTACACTGAAGCTTTCTTT.

The chain has TRBV20-1 and TRBJ2-7, with D possibly matching TRBD1 (6 bases). V lost 5 bases to trimming and J lost 3 bases, with 8 bases between them. Germline V lookup: CDR1 DFQATT, CDR2 SNEGSKA (reference sequence). The CDR3 is 11 residues long. Written as DNA, the CDR3 is TGCAGTGCTGTCAGGGGCTACGAGCAGTACTTC. Translated: CSAVRGYEQYF.

The CDR3 is CASSLVVAGGYEQYF. CDR3 nucleotides: TGTGCCAGCAGCTTAGTGGTAGCGGGGGGTTACGAGCAGTACTTC. The chain has TRBV7-2 and TRBJ2-7; 10 bases map to TRBD2. This CDR3 comprises 15 residues. After removal of 1 base from V and 4 bases from J, the junction contained 4 bases not matched to a gene. The V gene's germline CDR1 is SGHTA and CDR2 FQGNSA.